A single sample gave rise to the 9 T cell receptor beta chains below, sequenced in a study of OX40 agonist ivuxolimab in advanced cancers. Using immunoSEQ multiplex PCR, the repertoire was profiled, and TCRdb retains in-frame clones only, with some absent. Of approximately 100,000 clones in the sample, roughly 90% were seen once. The material was CD4+ or CD8+ T cells sorted from blood, obtained in a trial of the OX40 agonist ivuxolimab. The receptors stem from an adult with an advanced solid tumor such as melanoma, head and neck, liver or kidney cancer.

V and J are TRBV5-1 and TRBJ2-5, with 9 bases lining up with TRBD1. V trimming: 2 bases; J trimming: 5 bases; junction bases outside the gene matches: 4. CDR3 length: 14 residues. Germline-derived CDR1 and CDR2 are SGHRS and YFSETQ. CDR3 bases: TGCGCCAGCAGCTTACAGGGGGCTCGGGAGACCCAGTACTTC. Translation gives CASSLQGARETQYF.

The V call is TRBV18, the J call TRBJ2-6; the D is unclear. Germline assignment: CDR1 KGHSH and CDR2 LQKENI. The V and J ends lost 3 bases and 3 bases respectively, with 3 bases between them. The CDR3 is made up of 13 amino acids. The CDR3 coding sequence is TGTGCCAGCTCACCCGGTGGGGCCAACGTCCTGACTTTC. Amino acid sequence: CASSPGGANVLTF.

The V and J genes are TRBV7-2 and TRBJ2-1; 8 bases fit TRBD1. CDR3 size: 13 residues. The J segment lost 6 bases and the V segment lost 6 bases, leaving 4 bases of the junction unmatched. Germline CDR1 SGHTA, CDR2 FQGNSA. The CDR3 sequence: CASRRTGRNEQFF. The CDR3 region has the DNA TGTGCCAGCAGAAGGACAGGGCGCAATGAGCAGTTCTTC.

The J gene is TRBJ2-1, the V gene TRBV6-1, with 9 bases fitting TRBD2. Germline V lookup: CDR1 MNHNS, CDR2 SASEGT. The CDR3 runs 15 residues. The trim removed 8 bases at V and 4 bases at J, leaving 9 bases unmatched. The CDR3 spells CASLESLAGYNEQFF. DNA for the CDR3: TGTGCCAGCCTCGAGTCACTAGCGGGTTACAATGAGCAGTTCTTC.

The chain carries TRBV18 and TRBJ2-1; D is perhaps TRBD2 (6 bases). The CDR3 totals 16 residues. Trimming cost V 6 bases and J 7 bases, with 22 bases left between them. Germline values: CDR1 KGHSH, CDR2 LQKENI. The CDR3: CASSTGGNRFGNEQFF. DNA of the CDR3: TGTGCCAGCTCCACCGGGGGAAACAGGTTTGGTAATGAGCAGTTCTTC.

The chain is built from TRBV28 and TRBJ1-1; D remains unclear. This CDR3 contains 12 residues. The germline V gene has CDR1 MDHEN and CDR2 SYDVKM. Trimming pared 5 bases from V and 11 bases from J, leaving 15 bases between. CDR3 sequence: CASSLTGAGAFF. Here the CDR3 DNA reads TGTGCCAGCAGTCTGACCGGTGCCGGTGCTTTCTTT.

The V call is TRBV6-6, the J call TRBJ2-7, with 13 bases matching TRBD2. Germline CDR1 MNHNY, CDR2 SVGAGI (reference sequence). The CDR3 is 16 residues long. With V trimmed by 5 bases and J by 3 bases, 7 bases remained unmatched. The CDR3 reads CASSTGTSGNVYEQYF. CDR3 nucleotide sequence: TGTGCCAGCAGTACCGGGACTAGCGGGAACGTCTACGAGCAGTACTTC.

This clone has a single count. The chain employs TRBV7-2 and TRBJ1-3, with D perhaps TRBD1 (6 bases). Germline assignment: CDR1 SGHTA and CDR2 FQGNSA. There are 14 residues in the CDR3. Trimming removed 1 base from V and 2 bases from J, with 6 bases in between. The CDR3 sequence is CASSLDRAGNTIYF. CDR3 sequence (DNA): TGTGCCAGCAGCTTAGACAGGGCTGGAAACACCATATATTTT.

This CDR3 is CASSLPRDKMNTEAFF. The CDR3 coding sequence is TGTGCCAGCAGCTTACCTAGGGACAAGATGAACACTGAAGCTTTCTTT. V and J are TRBV7-2 and TRBJ1-1; tentative D call: TRBD1 (6 bases). Germline lookup yields CDR1 SGHTA and CDR2 FQGNSA. The CDR3 contains 16 residues. Trimming took off 2 bases at V and 0 bases at J, with 13 bases between the two ends.